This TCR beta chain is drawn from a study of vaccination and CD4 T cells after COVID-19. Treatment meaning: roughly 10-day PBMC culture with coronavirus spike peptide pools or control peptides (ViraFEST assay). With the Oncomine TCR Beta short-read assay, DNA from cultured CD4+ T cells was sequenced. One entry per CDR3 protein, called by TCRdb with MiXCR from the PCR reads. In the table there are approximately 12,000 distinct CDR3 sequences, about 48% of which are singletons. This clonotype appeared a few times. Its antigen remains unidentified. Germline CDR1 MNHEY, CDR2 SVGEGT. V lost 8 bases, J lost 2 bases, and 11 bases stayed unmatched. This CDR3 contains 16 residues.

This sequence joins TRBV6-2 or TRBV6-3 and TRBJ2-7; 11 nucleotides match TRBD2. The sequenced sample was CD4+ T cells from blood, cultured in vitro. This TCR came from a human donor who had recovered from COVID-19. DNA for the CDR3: TGTGCCAGCGGAACTAGCGGGGGCTTAGGGGCCTACGAGCAGTACTTC. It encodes CASGTSGGLGAYEQYF.